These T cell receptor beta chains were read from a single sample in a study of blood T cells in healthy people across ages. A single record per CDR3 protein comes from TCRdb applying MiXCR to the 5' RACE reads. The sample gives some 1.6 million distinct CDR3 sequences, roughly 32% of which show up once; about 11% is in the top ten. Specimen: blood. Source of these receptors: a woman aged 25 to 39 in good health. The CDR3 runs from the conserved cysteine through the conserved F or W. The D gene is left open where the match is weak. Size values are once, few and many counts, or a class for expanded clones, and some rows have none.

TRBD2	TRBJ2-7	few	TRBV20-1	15	CSARDLSGREYEQYF	TGCAGTGCTAGAGATCTTAGCGGGAGAGAGTACGAGCAGTACTTC
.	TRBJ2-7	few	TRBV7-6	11	CASSLEGKQYF	TGTGCCAGCAGCTTAGAGGGGAAGCAGTACTTC
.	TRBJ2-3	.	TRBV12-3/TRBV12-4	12	CASVGFTDVQYF	TGTGCCAGCGTGGGGTTCACAGATGTGCAGTATTTT
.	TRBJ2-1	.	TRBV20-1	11	CSAPSPREQCF	TGCAGTGCTCCTAGTCCCCGGGAGCAGTGCTTC
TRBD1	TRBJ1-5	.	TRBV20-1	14	CSASWDRGGQPQHF	TGCAGTGCTAGTTGGGACAGGGGGGGACAGCCCCAGCATTTT
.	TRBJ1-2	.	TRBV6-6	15	CASSPSWAGTDGYTF	TGTGCCAGCAGTCCTTCTTGGGCAGGGACGGATGGCTACACCTTC
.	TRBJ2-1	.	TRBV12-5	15	CASGLVDSGYNEQFF	TGTGCTAGTGGTTTGGTAGACTCCGGGTACAATGAGCAGTTCTTC
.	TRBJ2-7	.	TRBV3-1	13	CASSPGLCYEQYF	TGTGCCAGCAGCCCGGGACTCTGCTACGAGCAGTACTTC
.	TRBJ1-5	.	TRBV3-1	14	CASSQDEGLQPQHF	TGTGCCAGCAGCCAAGACGAGGGTTTACAGCCCCAGCATTTT
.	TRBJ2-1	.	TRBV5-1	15	CASSPDGNGYNEQFF	TGCGCCAGCTCTCCCGATGGGAACGGGTACAATGAGCAGTTCTTC
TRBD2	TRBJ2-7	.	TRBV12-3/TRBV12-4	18	CASSLRTSGGGSSYEQYF	TGTGCCAGCAGTTTGAGGACTAGCGGGGGGGGGAGCTCCTACGAGCAGTACTTC
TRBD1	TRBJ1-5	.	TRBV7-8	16	CASSYRTGGRDQPQHF	TGTGCCAGCAGCTACAGGACAGGGGGCAGGGATCAGCCCCAGCATTTT
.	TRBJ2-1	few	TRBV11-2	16	CASSPFAESSYNEQFF	TGTGCCAGCAGCCCGTTTGCGGAGTCCTCCTACAATGAGCAGTTCTTC
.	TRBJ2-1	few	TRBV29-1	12	CSVESLYNEQFF	TGCAGCGTTGAGTCACTGTACAATGAGCAGTTCTTC
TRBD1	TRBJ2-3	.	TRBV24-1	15	CATSDPGTGPDTQYF	TGTGCCACCAGTGATCCTGGGACAGGGCCAGATACGCAGTATTTT
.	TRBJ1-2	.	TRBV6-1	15	CASSDTTGYGYGYTF	TGTGCCAGCAGTGATACAACAGGGTACGGCTATGGCTACACCTTC
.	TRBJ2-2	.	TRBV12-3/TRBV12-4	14	CASQFGWDTGELFF	TGTGCCAGCCAATTCGGTTGGGACACCGGGGAGCTGTTTTTT
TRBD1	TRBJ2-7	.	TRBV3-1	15	CASSRLRQGLYEQYF	TGTGCCAGCAGCCGATTAAGACAGGGCCTTTACGAGCAGTACTTC
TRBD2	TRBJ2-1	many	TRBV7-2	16	CASSLGLLAGGGEQFF	TGTGCCAGCAGCTTAGGTCTACTAGCGGGAGGGGGGGAGCAGTTCTTC
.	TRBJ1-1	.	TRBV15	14	CATSRDRTAYEAFF	TGTGCCACCAGCAGAGACCGGACAGCTTATGAAGCTTTCTTT
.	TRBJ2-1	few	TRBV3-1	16	CASSQDLEGVYNEQFF	TGTGCCAGCAGCCAAGATCTTGAGGGGGTCTACAATGAGCAGTTCTTC
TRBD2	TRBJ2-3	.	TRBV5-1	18	CASSPGPGRAQVGDTQYF	TGCGCCAGCAGCCCCGGTCCTGGGAGGGCCCAGGTAGGAGATACGCAGTATTTT
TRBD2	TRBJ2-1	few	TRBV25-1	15	CASSETRGLAGGQFF	TGTGCCAGCAGTGAGACCCGAGGGCTAGCGGGAGGGCAGTTCTTC
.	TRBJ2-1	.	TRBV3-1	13	CASTANINNEQFF	TGTGCCAGCACAGCCAATATCAACAATGAGCAGTTCTTC
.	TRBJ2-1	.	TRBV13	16	CASSLGLAGAINEQFF	TGTGCCAGCAGCTTAGGACTCGCGGGGGCAATCAATGAGCAGTTCTTC
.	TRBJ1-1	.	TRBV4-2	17	CASSQLVPGTMNTEAFF	TGTGCCAGCAGCCAACTCGTCCCAGGGACCATGAACACTGAAGCTTTCTTT
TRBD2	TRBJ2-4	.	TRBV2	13	CASGGLAKNIQCF	TGTGCCAGCGGGGGACTAGCCAAAAACATTCAGTGCTTC
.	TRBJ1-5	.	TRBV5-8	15	CASSLETAIDQPQHF	TGTGCCAGCAGCTTGGAGACAGCTATAGATCAGCCCCAGCATTTT
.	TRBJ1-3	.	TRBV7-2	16	CASSPGGRHSGNTIYF	TGTGCCAGCAGCCCCGGAGGACGGCACTCTGGAAACACCATATATTTT
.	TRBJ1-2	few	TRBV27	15	CASSPGTSSFYGYTF	TGTGCCAGCAGTCCCGGGACAAGTTCTTTCTATGGCTACACCTTC
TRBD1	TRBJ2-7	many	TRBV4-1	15	CASRAPGQGFHEQYF	TGCGCCAGCAGGGCACCGGGACAGGGATTCCACGAGCAGTACTTC
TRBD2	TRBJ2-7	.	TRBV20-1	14	CSASGTSGHYEQYF	TGCAGTGCTTCCGGGACTAGCGGGCATTACGAGCAGTACTTC
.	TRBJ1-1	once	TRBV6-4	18	CASSRSPSSAEKTLEAFF	TGTGCCAGCAGCCGATCTCCTTCCTCGGCGGAAAAGACCCTTGAAGCTTTCTTT
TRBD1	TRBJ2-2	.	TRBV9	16	CASSPPSGQVTGELFF	TGTGCCAGCAGCCCCCCCTCGGGACAGGTTACCGGGGAGCTGTTTTTT
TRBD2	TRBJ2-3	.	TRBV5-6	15	CASSQASGSPDTQYF	TGTGCCAGCAGTCAAGCTAGCGGGAGTCCAGATACGCAGTATTTT
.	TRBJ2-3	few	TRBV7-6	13	CASSLETTDTQYF	TGTGCCAGCAGCTTGGAGACAACGGATACGCAGTATTTT
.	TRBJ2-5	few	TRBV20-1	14	CSARGGGREETQYF	TGCAGTGCTAGAGGGGGCGGCAGAGAAGAGACCCAGTACTTC
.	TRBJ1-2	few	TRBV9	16	CASSGRGTSSNYGYTF	TGTGCCAGCAGCGGCCGCGGGACCTCTTCTAACTATGGCTACACCTTC
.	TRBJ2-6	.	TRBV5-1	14	CASSPVIAANVLTF	TGCGCCAGCAGCCCCGTAATAGCGGCCAACGTCCTGACTTTC
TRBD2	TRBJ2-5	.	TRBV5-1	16	CASSLGGTTYQETQYF	TGCGCCAGCAGCTTGGGAGGGACTACCTACCAAGAGACCCAGTACTTC
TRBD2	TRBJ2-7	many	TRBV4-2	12	CASSQAGVEQYF	TGTGCCAGCAGCCAGGCGGGGGTGGAGCAGTACTTC
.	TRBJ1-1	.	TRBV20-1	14	CSARAHRSPPEAFF	TGCAGTGCTAGAGCGCACAGGTCCCCTCCTGAAGCTTTCTTT
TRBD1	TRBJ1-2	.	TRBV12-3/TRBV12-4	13	CASTMTGLNGYTF	TGTGCCAGCACTATGACAGGGTTAAATGGCTACACCTTC
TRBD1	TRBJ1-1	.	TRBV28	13	CASTLDRGTEAFF	TGTGCCAGCACCCTAGACAGGGGAACTGAAGCTTTCTTT
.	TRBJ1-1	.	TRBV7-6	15	CASSLVEGLNTEAFF	TGTGCCAGCAGCTTAGTCGAAGGGTTGAACACTGAAGCTTTCTTT
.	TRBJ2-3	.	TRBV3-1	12	CASSQDVGVQYF	TGTGCCAGCAGCCAAGACGTGGGGGTACAGTATTTT
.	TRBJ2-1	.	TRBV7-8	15	CASSPGGGAPNEQFF	TGTGCCAGCAGCCCTGGAGGGGGCGCACCCAATGAGCAGTTCTTC
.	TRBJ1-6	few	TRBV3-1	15	CASSQPGPLNSPLHF	TGTGCCAGCAGCCAACCTGGGCCCCTAAATTCACCCCTCCACTTT
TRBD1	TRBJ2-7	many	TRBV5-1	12	CASGTGVYEQYF	TGCGCCAGCGGGACAGGGGTTTACGAGCAGTACTTC
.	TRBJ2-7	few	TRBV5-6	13	CASSIGGSNEQYF	TGTGCCAGCAGCATCGGTGGTTCGAACGAGCAGTACTTC
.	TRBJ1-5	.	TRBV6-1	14	CASREDPGNQPQHF	TGTGCCAGCAGGGAGGACCCAGGCAATCAGCCCCAGCATTTT
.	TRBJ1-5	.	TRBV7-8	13	CASSQAAREPQHF	TGTGCCAGCAGCCAAGCCGCCAGAGAGCCCCAGCATTTT
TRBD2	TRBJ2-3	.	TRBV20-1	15	CSARDRGESTDTQYF	TGCAGTGCTAGAGATCGGGGGGAAAGCACAGATACGCAGTATTTT
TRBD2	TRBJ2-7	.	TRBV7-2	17	CASSLLGLAGWDHEQYF	TGTGCCAGCAGCTTACTGGGACTAGCGGGGTGGGACCACGAGCAGTACTTC
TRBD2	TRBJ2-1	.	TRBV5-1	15	CASSPRERGGGEQFF	TGCGCCAGCAGCCCCCGGGAGCGGGGGGGTGGTGAGCAGTTCTTC
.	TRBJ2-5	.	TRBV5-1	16	CASSSGPGGVLLTQYF	TGCGCCAGCAGCTCGGGCCCGGGTGGGGTCCTCTTGACCCAGTACTTC
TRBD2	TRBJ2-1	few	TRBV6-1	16	CASSPAGVLSYNEQFF	TGTGCCAGCAGTCCTGCGGGAGTTCTAAGTTACAATGAGCAGTTCTTC
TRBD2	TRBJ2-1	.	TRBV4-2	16	CASSQSGGGSYNEQFF	TGTGCCAGCAGCCAATCGGGGGGGGGTTCCTACAATGAGCAGTTCTTC
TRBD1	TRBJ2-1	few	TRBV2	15	CASSGDRANYNEQFF	TGTGCCAGCAGTGGGGACAGGGCCAACTACAATGAGCAGTTCTTC